This is a list of T cell receptor beta chains from one sample in a study of T cell responses to AZD1222 COVID-19 vaccine. The data were produced by immunoSEQ multiplex PCR, yet TCRdb's version contains in-frame clones alone and is incomplete. The sample shows roughly 150,000 clones, around 90% of them seen only once. The source was peripheral blood, collected on day 0 of AZD1222 vaccination. The receptors derive from an adult in good health. The CDR3 runs from the conserved cysteine through the conserved F or W. D genes are given only for firm matches. Rows give clone size only sometimes, using once, few, many, or a class for an expanded clone.

d_call j_call v_call clone_size cdr3_length cdr3_aa cdr3_nt
NA TRBJ2-4 TRBV4-1 NA 13 CASSPSAKNIQYF TGCGCCAGCAGCCCCTCCGCCAAAAACATTCAGTACTTC
NA TRBJ1-6 TRBV28 NA 15 CASSFSRGWNSPLHF TGTGCCAGCAGTTTTTCGAGAGGGTGGAATTCACCCCTCCACTTT
NA TRBJ1-2 TRBV7-9 NA 13 CASSPGQRYGYTF TGTGCCAGCAGCCCGGGGCAGCGCTATGGCTACACCTTC
NA TRBJ2-7 TRBV6-5 many 15 CASSYGGGVVNEQYF TGTGCCAGCAGTTACGGCGGGGGCGTAGTGAACGAGCAGTACTTC
TRBD1 TRBJ1-3 TRBV9 NA 17 CASSVGGQGFAGNTIYF TGTGCCAGCAGCGTAGGAGGACAGGGGTTTGCTGGAAACACCATATATTTT
NA TRBJ2-1 TRBV5-6 once 13 CASSGTAPDEQFF TGTGCCAGCAGCGGGACTGCGCCGGATGAGCAGTTCTTC
NA TRBJ1-5 TRBV30 NA 13 CAWSRQGGQPQHF TGTGCCTGGAGTCGGCAGGGTGGACAGCCCCAGCATTTT
TRBD2 TRBJ2-5 TRBV19 NA 17 CASSSGTSGRAGETQYF TGTGCCAGTAGTTCTGGGACTAGCGGGAGGGCAGGAGAGACCCAGTACTTC
TRBD2 TRBJ2-3 TRBV7-2 NA 15 CASSSRTRGTDTQYF TGTGCCAGCAGCTCCCGGACTAGGGGCACAGATACGCAGTATTTT
NA TRBJ2-1 TRBV7-3 NA 17 CASSSVGSRGSYNEQFF TGTGCCAGCAGCTCAGTGGGGTCTAGAGGCTCCTACAATGAGCAGTTCTTC
TRBD2 TRBJ2-2 TRBV5-1 NA 15 CASSLIAGITGELFF TGCGCCAGCAGCTTGATAGCGGGGATCACCGGGGAGCTGTTTTTT
NA TRBJ2-7 TRBV6-2/TRBV6-3 NA 11 CASSIQYEQYF TGTGCCAGCAGTATTCAGTACGAGCAGTACTTC
NA TRBJ2-5 TRBV18 NA 15 CASSRVSGREETQYF TGTGCCAGCTCACGGGTGTCGGGCAGAGAAGAGACCCAGTACTTC
TRBD2 TRBJ2-2 TRBV4-2 NA 16 CASSPGLAGGYGELFF TGTGCCAGCAGCCCCGGTCTAGCGGGAGGGTACGGGGAGCTGTTTTTT
TRBD2 TRBJ2-2 TRBV7-9 few 15 CASSIAGPNTGELFF TGTGCCAGCAGCATAGCGGGCCCGAACACCGGGGAGCTGTTTTTT
NA TRBJ2-2 TRBV6-5 NA 13 CASSPAGTGELFF TGTGCCAGCTCTCCCGCAGGGACCGGGGAGCTGTTTTTT
TRBD1 TRBJ2-1 TRBV2 NA 14 CASSGQGSYNEQFF TGTGCCAGCAGCGGACAGGGGTCCTACAATGAGCAGTTCTTC
TRBD1 TRBJ2-3 TRBV6-5 NA 15 CASSLDRGYTDTQYF TGTGCCAGCAGCCTGGACAGGGGATACACAGATACGCAGTATTTT
TRBD1 TRBJ2-7 TRBV28 NA 13 CASSLQGNYEQYF TGTGCCAGCAGCCTACAGGGGAACTACGAGCAGTACTTC
NA TRBJ1-5 TRBV7-9 NA 12 CASSLENQPQHF TGTGCCAGCAGCTTGGAAAATCAGCCCCAGCATTTT
TRBD1 TRBJ1-5 TRBV27 NA 13 CASSIGQAGPQHF TGTGCCAGCAGTATCGGACAGGCAGGGCCCCAGCATTTT
TRBD1 TRBJ2-5 TRBV5-1 NA 14 CASSFQGDQETQYF TGCGCCAGCAGCTTCCAGGGGGACCAAGAGACCCAGTACTTC
TRBD2 TRBJ2-1 TRBV11-2 once 17 CASSPLRTSGSLYEQFF TGTGCCAGCAGCCCCCTTCGCACTAGCGGGAGTCTCTATGAGCAGTTCTTC
NA TRBJ1-4 TRBV7-2 NA 18 CASSLAQWTGNTDEKLFF TGTGCCAGCAGCTTAGCCCAATGGACGGGAAATACAGATGAAAAACTGTTTTTT
TRBD1 TRBJ2-7 TRBV5-1 few 14 CASSDRGSSYEQYF TGCGCCAGCTCCGACAGGGGAAGTTCCTACGAGCAGTACTTC
TRBD2 TRBJ2-7 TRBV11-3 NA 13 CASSPRTRWPPHF TGTGCCAGCAGCCCAAGGACTAGATGGCCCCCGCACTTC
TRBD2 TRBJ2-7 TRBV4-3 once 16 CASSQERLAGVREQYF TGCGCCAGCAGCCAAGAAAGGCTAGCGGGAGTTCGGGAGCAGTACTTC
NA TRBJ2-4 TRBV29-1 NA 14 CSVEAGRGQNIQYF TGCAGCGTTGAAGCGGGCCGGGGTCAAAACATTCAGTACTTC
NA TRBJ1-2 TRBV9 NA 13 CASSAPGLYGYTF TGTGCCAGCAGCGCCCCGGGCCTATATGGCTACACCTTC
NA TRBJ1-1 TRBV4-1 once 15 CASSLSSGMNTEAFF TGCGCCAGCAGCCTCTCGTCCGGCATGAACACTGAAGCTTTCTTT
TRBD2 TRBJ2-7 TRBV7-3 NA 15 CASSPVAGGQYEQYF TGTGCCAGCAGCCCCGTAGCGGGAGGACAGTACGAGCAGTACTTC
NA TRBJ2-1 TRBV12-5 NA 11 CASGFGDLQFF TGTGCTAGTGGTTTTGGGGACTTACAGTTCTTC
NA TRBJ2-3 TRBV13 NA 13 CASSLWGSDTQYF TGTGCCAGCAGCTTATGGGGGTCAGATACGCAGTATTTT
NA TRBJ2-2 TRBV5-1 NA 18 CASSSKAGPLAGTGELFF TGCGCCAGCAGCTCGAAAGCCGGGCCACTAGCAGGGACCGGGGAGCTGTTTTTT
NA TRBJ1-5 TRBV19 NA 11 CASNAGQPQHF TGTGCCAGTAACGCCGGTCAGCCCCAGCATTTT
NA TRBJ1-3 TRBV19 once 14 CASQKQDSGNTIYF TGTGCCAGTCAGAAACAAGACTCTGGAAACACCATATATTTT
NA TRBJ2-1 TRBV18 NA 15 CASSPGQDLYNEQFF TGTGCCAGCTCACCGGGGCAGGATCTTTACAATGAGCAGTTCTTC
NA TRBJ1-2 TRBV3-1/TRBV3-2 NA 15 CASSQRQGTGYGYTF TGTGCCAGCAGCCAAAGGCAGGGGACCGGCTATGGCTACACCTTC
TRBD1 TRBJ1-5 TRBV7-9 few 14 CASSSTGLDQPQHF TGTGCCAGCAGCTCGACAGGGCTGGATCAGCCCCAGCATTTT
TRBD1 TRBJ1-2 TRBV9 NA 14 CASSVDDRGDGYTF TGTGCCAGCAGCGTAGATGACAGGGGGGATGGCTACACCTTC
NA TRBJ2-4 TRBV15 NA 13 CATSRAATNIQYF TGTGCCACCAGCAGAGCCGCTACAAACATTCAGTACTTC
TRBD1 TRBJ1-6 TRBV27 NA 13 CASRGQGHSPLHF TGTGCCAGCAGGGGACAGGGACATTCACCCCTCCACTTT
TRBD2 TRBJ2-1 TRBV7-8 NA 13 CASRSGSPNEQFF TGTGCCAGCAGAAGCGGGAGCCCCAATGAGCAGTTCTTC
NA TRBJ1-2 TRBV19 NA 14 CASSFSGGTAGYTF TGTGCCAGTAGTTTCTCGGGGGGAACGGCTGGCTACACCTTC
NA TRBJ1-1 TRBV5-1 NA 15 CASSLRKLGNTEAFF TGCGCCAGCAGCTTGAGGAAATTGGGGAACACTGAAGCTTTCTTT
NA TRBJ2-1 TRBV4-1 NA 14 CASSHNPGDNEQFF TGCGCCAGCAGCCATAACCCGGGAGATAATGAGCAGTTCTTC
TRBD2 TRBJ2-2 TRBV10-3 NA 16 CAIRAPGLANTGELFF TGTGCCATCAGGGCCCCGGGACTAGCGAACACCGGGGAGCTGTTTTTT
NA TRBJ1-4 TRBV28 NA 14 CASSDYTRHEKLFF TGTGCCAGCAGTGACTATACCCGACATGAAAAACTGTTTTTT